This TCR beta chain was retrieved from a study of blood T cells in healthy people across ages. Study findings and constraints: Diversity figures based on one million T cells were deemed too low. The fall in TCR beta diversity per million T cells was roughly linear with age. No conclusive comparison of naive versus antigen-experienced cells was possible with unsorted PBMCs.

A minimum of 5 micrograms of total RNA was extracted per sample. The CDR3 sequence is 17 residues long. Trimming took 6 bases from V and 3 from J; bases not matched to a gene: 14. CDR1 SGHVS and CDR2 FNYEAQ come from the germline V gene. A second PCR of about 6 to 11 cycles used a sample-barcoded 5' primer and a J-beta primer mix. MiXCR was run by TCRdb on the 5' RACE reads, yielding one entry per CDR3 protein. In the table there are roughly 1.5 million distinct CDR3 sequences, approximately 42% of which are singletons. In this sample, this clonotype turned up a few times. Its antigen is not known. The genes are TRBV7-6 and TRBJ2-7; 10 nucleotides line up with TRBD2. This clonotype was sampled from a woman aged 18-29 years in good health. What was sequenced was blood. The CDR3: CASSTAASGRFSYEQYF. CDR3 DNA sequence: TGTGCCAGCAGTACAGCGGCTAGCGGGAGATTCAGCTACGAGCAGTACTTC.